What follows are 18 T cell receptor beta chains derived from one specimen sequenced in a study of response to subunit inactivated influenza vaccine. In TCRdb, the RT-PCR reads were re-called with MiXCR into one record per CDR3 protein. Found here are about 190,000 distinct CDR3 sequences, approximately 14% of them singletons; the top ten hold about 28%. Specimen: CD8+ T cells sorted from PBMCs, collected roughly 5 days after vaccination. Receptor source: a man aged 50 to 60 who received an inactivated influenza vaccine.

This clonotype was found many times. The chain uses TRBV20-1 and TRBJ2-7, with TRBD1 matching over 7 bases. The trim removed 8 bases at V and 0 bases at J, leaving 7 bases unmatched. This CDR3 spans 13 amino acids. Germline-derived CDR1 and CDR2 are DFQATT and SNEGSKA (reference sequence). The DNA for the CDR3 is TGCAGTACAAGGGACAGTAGCTCCTACGAGCAGTACTTC. Protein product: CSTRDSSSYEQYF.

This clonotype was recorded at least ten times. V usage is TRBV6-5 and J usage is TRBJ2-2; D remains ambiguous. This CDR3 region has 13 residues. The V gene lost 0 bases and the J gene lost 4 bases, with 3 bases spanning the gap. Germline V gene lookup returns CDR1 MNHEY and CDR2 SVGAGI. In DNA form, the CDR3 reads TGTGCCAGCAGTTACTCTGGCACCGGGGAGCTGTTTTTT. Its translation is CASSYSGTGELFF.

The CDR3 reads CAISESREAPYNEQFF. In DNA form, the CDR3 reads TGTGCCATCAGTGAGTCGCGGGAGGCACCCTACAATGAGCAGTTCTTC. The chain combines TRBV10-3 with TRBJ2-1; 8 nucleotides line up with TRBD2. The CDR3 is made up of 16 amino acids. CDR1 is ENHRY, CDR2 SYGVKD, per germline. V lost 0 bases, J lost 2 bases, and 3 bases stayed unmatched.

The gene calls are TRBV28 and TRBJ2-7; the D gene is possibly TRBD2 (6 bases). The CDR3 has 14 amino acids. CDR1 and CDR2 (germline): MDHEN, SYDVKM. V was shortened by 7 bases and J by 3 bases, with 16 bases between the two germline ends. The CDR3 reads CASKFGGISYEQYF. As DNA, the CDR3 is TGTGCCAGCAAGTTCGGCGGGATAAGCTACGAGCAGTACTTC.

The chain couples TRBV24-1 to TRBJ2-1; TRBD1 matches at 8 bases. From germline, CDR1 is KGHDR and CDR2 SFDVKD. The CDR3 runs to 15 residues. The V and J ends lost 4 bases and 2 bases, in that order; junction bases with no gene match: 3. The CDR3 reads CATSDTGQAYNEQFF. Written as DNA, the CDR3 is TGTGCCACCAGTGACACGGGACAGGCCTACAATGAGCAGTTCTTC.

The V and J genes are TRBV4-3 and TRBJ2-1; TRBD1 agrees at 7 bases. The V gene end was trimmed by 5 bases and the J gene end by 0 bases; junction bases not matched to a gene: 10. Per the germline V gene, CDR1 is LGHNA and CDR2 is YSLEER. The CDR3 sequence is 17 residues long. CDR3 DNA: TGCGCCAGCAGCTCAGGACAGGTTGAAACCTCCTACAATGAGCAGTTCTTC. Translating it yields CASSSGQVETSYNEQFF.

In its sample, this clonotype was seen a few times. The chain uses TRBV12-3 or TRBV12-4 and TRBJ2-2; D call uncertain. The germline V and J ends were trimmed by 10 bases and 8 bases, with 17 bases remaining between them. The CDR3 extends over 13 amino acids. This CDR3 is CATIRTGSGELFF. CDR3 nucleotides: TGTGCCACCATCCGGACCGGATCGGGGGAGCTGTTTTTT.

The chain links TRBV6-2 or TRBV6-3 to TRBJ2-5; D not certain. The CDR3 length is 14 residues. Trimming stripped 4 bases from V and 5 bases from J, with 14 bases between. Germline-derived CDR1 and CDR2 are MNHEY and SVGEGT. The CDR3 bases are TGTGCCAGCAGTTCCATTTCAAGGCATGAGACCCAGTACTTC. Amino acid sequence: CASSSISRHETQYF.

This clonotype has a handful of counts. This chain links TRBV12-3 or TRBV12-4 with TRBJ2-3; TRBD2 aligns across 7 bases. The CDR3 has 15 residues. J lost 1 base, V lost 5 bases, and 6 bases had no gene match. Here the CDR3 DNA reads TGTGCCAGCAGTGGGGAGGGGCGGGGCACAGATACGCAGTATTTT. Protein product: CASSGEGRGTDTQYF.

In this sample, this clonotype turned up a few times. V is TRBV12-5 and J is TRBJ2-5; a possible D gene is TRBD1 (6 bases). The germline CDR1 and CDR2 sequences are LGHNT and FRNRAP. Deletions cut 4 bases from V and 5 bases from J, with 11 bases between. This CDR3 comprises 13 residues. For the CDR3, the DNA is TGTGCTAGTGGTTCGGACAGTAGCGAGACCCAGTACTTC. This gives the protein CASGSDSSETQYF. Looking up the rest from reference TRBV12-5 and TRBJ2-5 gives the full variable domain: DARVTQTPRHKVTEMGQEVTMRCQPILGHNTVFWYRQTMMQGLELLAYFRNRAPLDDSGMPKDRFSAEMPDATLATLKIQPSEPRDSAVYFCASGSDSSETQYFGPGTRLLVL.

This sequence joins TRBV20-1 and TRBJ2-1; TRBD2 aligns across 15 bases. The CDR3 sequence is 20 residues long. Unmatched junction bases numbered 12, after V lost 0 bases and J lost 3 bases. CDR1 is DFQATT and CDR2 is SNEGSKA in the germline V gene (reference sequence). Here the CDR3 DNA reads TGCAGTGCTAGAGATAGGCCCGGGACTAGCGGGAGGCTCAACTACAATGAGCAGTTCTTC. Encoded protein: CSARDRPGTSGRLNYNEQFF.

The rearrangement links TRBV6-5 to TRBJ2-7; D gene unclear. The CDR3 extends over 14 amino acids. The V gene lost 0 bases and the J gene lost 5 bases, with 11 bases spanning the gap. The germline gives CDR1 MNHEY, CDR2 SVGAGI. In DNA, the CDR3 is TGTGCCAGCAGTTACTCACACCCTGGGGACGAGCAGTACTTC. Translating it yields CASSYSHPGDEQYF.

Written as DNA, the CDR3 is TGTGCCAGCGGGGGAGGGGATCCGTTCTTC. This gives the protein CASGGGDPFF. The rearrangement links TRBV7-9 to TRBJ2-1; 7 bases line up with TRBD2. CDR3 size: 10 residues. The J segment lost 15 bases and the V segment lost 8 bases, leaving 7 bases of the junction unmatched. Germline assignment: CDR1 SEHNR and CDR2 FQNEAQ (reference sequence).

This clonotype has just a few counts. As DNA, the CDR3 is TGTGCCAGCAGCCCTACCGCTAGCGGGAGCGCCAATGAGCAGTTCTTC. It is translated as CASSPTASGSANEQFF. The chain combines TRBV2 with TRBJ2-1; 10 bases align to TRBD2. The CDR3 runs to 16 residues. CDR1 and CDR2 from the germline V gene are SNHLY and FYNNEI. V gave up 6 bases and J gave up 6 bases; unmatched junction bases: 11.

This clonotype has more than one count but fewer than ten. The V gene is TRBV29-1, the J gene TRBJ2-1; the D gene is possibly TRBD1 (5 bases). The ends were cut back, 3 bases at V and 0 bases at J, with 6 bases in the middle. Looked up from germline, CDR1 is SQVTM and CDR2 is ANQGSEA. The CDR3 runs 13 residues. This chain's CDR3 is CSVDRDSYNEQFF. The CDR3 region has the DNA TGCAGCGTTGACAGGGACTCCTACAATGAGCAGTTCTTC.

This clonotype has at least ten counts. The chain is built from TRBV6-1 and TRBJ1-1; TRBD1 is a possible D gene (6 bases). Germline CDR1 MNHNS, CDR2 SASEGT. The CDR3 totals 14 residues. V was clipped by 1 base and J by 3 bases, with 9 bases between them. The CDR3 bases are TGTGCCAGCAGTGAAGGGCCAGGGGACACTGAAGCTTTCTTT. This codes for CASSEGPGDTEAFF.

CDR3 region: CASSVGQPYNSPLHF. CDR3 coding DNA: TGTGCCAGCAGCGTGGGACAGCCCTATAATTCACCCCTCCACTTT. The chain uses TRBV9 and TRBJ1-6; 7 nucleotides line up with TRBD1. V gave up 2 bases and J gave up 2 bases; unmatched junction bases: 1. Germline assignment: CDR1 SGDLS and CDR2 YYNGEE. This CDR3 region has 15 residues.

This clonotype has just a few counts. V and J are TRBV6-6 and TRBJ2-7; D unresolved. The CDR3 has 13 residues. The V gene's germline CDR1 is MNHNY and CDR2 SVGAGI (reference sequence). V lost 5 bases to trimming and J lost 7 bases, with 15 bases between them. The CDR3 DNA is TGTGCCAGCAGTACACGGACGGCGGAAGAGCAGTACTTC. Amino acids: CASSTRTAEEQYF.